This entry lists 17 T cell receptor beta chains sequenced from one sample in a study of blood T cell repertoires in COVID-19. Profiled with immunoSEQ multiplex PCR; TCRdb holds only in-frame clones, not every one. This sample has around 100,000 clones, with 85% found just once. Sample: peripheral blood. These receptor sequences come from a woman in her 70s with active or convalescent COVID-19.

The chain's CDR3 is CASSPSLGSTDTQYF. The CDR3 DNA is TGTGCCAGCAGCCCCTCCCTCGGGAGCACAGATACGCAGTATTTT. This sequence joins TRBV7-9 and TRBJ2-3; no definite D call. The V end was cut by 5 bases, the J end by 0 bases, with 12 bases between. Per germline, CDR1 SEHNR and CDR2 FQNEAQ (reference sequence). CDR3 length: 15 amino acids.

The CDR3 DNA reads as TGTGCCAGCTCACCCCGGACTAGCGGGGAGCTGTTTTTT. Its translation: CASSPRTSGELFF. The rearrangement uses TRBV18 and TRBJ2-2; 7 bases are a match to TRBD2. The CDR3 loop spans 13 amino acids. Germline assignment: CDR1 KGHSH and CDR2 LQKENI. With V trimmed by 3 bases and J by 7 bases, 2 bases remained unmatched.

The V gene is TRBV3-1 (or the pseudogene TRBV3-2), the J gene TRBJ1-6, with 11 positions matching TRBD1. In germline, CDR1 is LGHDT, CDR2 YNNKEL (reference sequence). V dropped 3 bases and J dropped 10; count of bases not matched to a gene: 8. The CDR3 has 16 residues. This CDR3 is CASSHGTGGIKSPLHF. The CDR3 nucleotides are TGTGCCAGCAGCCACGGGACAGGGGGAATAAAATCACCCCTCCACTTT.

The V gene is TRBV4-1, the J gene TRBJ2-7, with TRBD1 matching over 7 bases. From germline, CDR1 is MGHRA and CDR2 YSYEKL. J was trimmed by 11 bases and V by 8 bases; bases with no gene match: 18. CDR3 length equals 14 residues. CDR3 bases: TGCGCCAGCGACCAAGAAGAAGAGGGGGCCCCGGAGTACTTC. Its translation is CASDQEEEGAPEYF.

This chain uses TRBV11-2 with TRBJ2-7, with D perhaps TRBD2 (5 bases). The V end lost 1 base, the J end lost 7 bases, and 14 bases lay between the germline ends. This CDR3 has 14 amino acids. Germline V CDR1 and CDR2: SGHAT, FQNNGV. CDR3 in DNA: TGTGCCAGCAGCTTAGTAGCTAGCTGGGGAGAGCAGTACTTC. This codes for CASSLVASWGEQYF. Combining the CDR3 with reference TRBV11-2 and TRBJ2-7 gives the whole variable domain EAGVAQSPRYKIIEKRQSVAFWCNPISGHATLYWYQQILGQGPKLLIQFQNNGVVDDSQLPKDRFSAERLKGVDSTLKIQPAKLEDSAVYLCASSLVASWGEQYFGPGTRLTVT.

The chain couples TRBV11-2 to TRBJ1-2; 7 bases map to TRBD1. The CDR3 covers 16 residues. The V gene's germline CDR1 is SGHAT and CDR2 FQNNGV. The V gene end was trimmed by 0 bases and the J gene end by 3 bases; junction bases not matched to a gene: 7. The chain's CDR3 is CASSLDLIQGDYGYTF. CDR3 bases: TGTGCCAGCAGCTTAGATCTGATTCAGGGGGACTATGGCTACACCTTC. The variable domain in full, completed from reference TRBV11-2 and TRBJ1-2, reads EAGVAQSPRYKIIEKRQSVAFWCNPISGHATLYWYQQILGQGPKLLIQFQNNGVVDDSQLPKDRFSAERLKGVDSTLKIQPAKLEDSAVYLCASSLDLIQGDYGYTFGSGTRLTVV.

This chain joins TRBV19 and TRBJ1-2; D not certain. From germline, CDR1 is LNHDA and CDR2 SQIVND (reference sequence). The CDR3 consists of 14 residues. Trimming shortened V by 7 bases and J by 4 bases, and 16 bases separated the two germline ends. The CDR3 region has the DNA TGTGCCAGTACCACAATCGGGTCCCTCTATGGCTACACCTTC. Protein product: CASTTIGSLYGYTF.

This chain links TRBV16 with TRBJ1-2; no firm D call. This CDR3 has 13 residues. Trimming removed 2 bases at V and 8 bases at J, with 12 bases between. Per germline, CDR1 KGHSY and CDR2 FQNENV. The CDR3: CASSQVQTWGYTF. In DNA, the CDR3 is TGTGCCAGCAGCCAAGTCCAGACTTGGGGCTACACCTTC. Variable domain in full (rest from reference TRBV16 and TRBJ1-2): GEEVAQTPKHLVRGEGQKAKLYCAPIKGHSYVFWYQQVLKNEFKFLISFQNENVFDETGMPKERFSAKCLPNSPCSLEIQATKLEDSAVYFCASSQVQTWGYTFGSGTRLTVV.

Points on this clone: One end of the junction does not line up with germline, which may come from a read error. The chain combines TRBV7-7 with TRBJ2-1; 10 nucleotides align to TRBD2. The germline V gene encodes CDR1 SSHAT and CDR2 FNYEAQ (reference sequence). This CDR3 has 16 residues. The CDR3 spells CASSPGLAASYNEQFF. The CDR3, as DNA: TGTGCTAGCAGCCCCGGACTAGCGGCATCCTACAATGAGCAGTTCTTC.

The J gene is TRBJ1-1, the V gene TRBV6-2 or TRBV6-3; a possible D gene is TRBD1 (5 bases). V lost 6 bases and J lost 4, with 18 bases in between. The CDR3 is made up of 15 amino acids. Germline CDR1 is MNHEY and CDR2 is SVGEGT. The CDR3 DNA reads TGTGCCAGCAGCTTTCAGATGCTCGGGGGCACTGAAGCTTTCTTT. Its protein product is CASSFQMLGGTEAFF.

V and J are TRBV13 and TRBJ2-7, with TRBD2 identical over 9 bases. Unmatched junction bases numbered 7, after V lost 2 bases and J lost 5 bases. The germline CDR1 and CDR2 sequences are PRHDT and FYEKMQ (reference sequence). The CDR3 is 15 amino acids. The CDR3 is CASSLRVAGADEQYF. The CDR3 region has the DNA TGTGCCAGCAGCTTAAGGGTAGCGGGAGCGGACGAGCAGTACTTC.

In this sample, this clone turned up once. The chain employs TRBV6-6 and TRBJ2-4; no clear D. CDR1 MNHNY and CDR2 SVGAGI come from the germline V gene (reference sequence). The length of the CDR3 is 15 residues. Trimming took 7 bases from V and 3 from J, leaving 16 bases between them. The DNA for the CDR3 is TGTGCCAGCACGGGTAGCCGAGCACTCAAAAACATTCAGTACTTC. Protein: CASTGSRALKNIQYF.

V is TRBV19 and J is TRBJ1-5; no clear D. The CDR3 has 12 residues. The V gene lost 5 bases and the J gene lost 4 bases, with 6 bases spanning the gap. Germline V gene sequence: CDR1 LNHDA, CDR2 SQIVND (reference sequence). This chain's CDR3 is CASSLINQPQHF. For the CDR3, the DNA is TGTGCCAGTAGTCTAATTAATCAGCCCCAGCATTTT. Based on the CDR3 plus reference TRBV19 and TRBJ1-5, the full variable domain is DGGITQSPKYLFRKEGQNVTLSCEQNLNHDAMYWYRQDPGQGLRLIYYSQIVNDFQKGDIAEGYSVSREKKESFPLTVTSAQKNPTAFYLCASSLINQPQHFGDGTRLSIL.

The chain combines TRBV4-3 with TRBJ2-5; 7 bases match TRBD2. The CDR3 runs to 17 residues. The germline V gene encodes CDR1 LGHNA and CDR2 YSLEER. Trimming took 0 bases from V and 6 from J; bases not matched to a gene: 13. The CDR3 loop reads CASSQDRSGGLRKTQYF. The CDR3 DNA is TGCGCCAGCAGCCAAGATCGATCCGGGGGGTTGAGAAAGACCCAGTACTTC.

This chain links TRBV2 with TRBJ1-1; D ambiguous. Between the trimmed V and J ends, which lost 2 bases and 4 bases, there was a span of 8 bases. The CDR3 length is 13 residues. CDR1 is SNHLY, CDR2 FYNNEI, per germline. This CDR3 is CASSELESTEAFF. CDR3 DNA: TGTGCCAGCAGTGAATTAGAATCCACTGAAGCTTTCTTT. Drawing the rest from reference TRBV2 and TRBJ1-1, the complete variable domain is EPEVTQTPSHQVTQMGQEVILRCVPISNHLYFYWYRQILGQKVEFLVSFYNNEISEKSEIFDDQFSVERPDGSNFTLKIRSTKLEDSAMYFCASSELESTEAFFGQGTRLTVV.

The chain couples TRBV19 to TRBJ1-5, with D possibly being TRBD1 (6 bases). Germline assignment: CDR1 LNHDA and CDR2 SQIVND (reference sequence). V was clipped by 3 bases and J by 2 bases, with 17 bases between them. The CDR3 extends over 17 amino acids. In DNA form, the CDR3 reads TGTGCCAGTAGTATCTACGGGGGGCGGCAGGGCAATCAGCCCCAGCATTTT. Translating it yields CASSIYGGRQGNQPQHF.

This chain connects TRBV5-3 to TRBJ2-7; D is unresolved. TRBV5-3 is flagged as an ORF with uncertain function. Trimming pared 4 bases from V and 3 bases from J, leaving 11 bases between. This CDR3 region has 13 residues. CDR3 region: CARSPGFFYEQYF. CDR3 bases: TGTGCCAGAAGCCCCGGTTTCTTCTACGAGCAGTACTTC.